Sequencing of this T cell receptor (beta chain) was carried out in a study of T cell responses to AZD1222 COVID-19 vaccine. As concerns this clone: Its antigen is still unknown.

Study-wide results and limits: Donors were largely white British and mainly female; clonal diversity was possibly underestimated. Only six individuals given AZD1222 were seropositive at baseline. Two AZD1222 doses significantly raised spike-specific TCR breadth and depth over controls.

V gave up 5 bases and J gave up 2 bases, with 9 bases separating them. The CDR3 totals 13 residues. Germline CDR1 and CDR2: LNHDA and SQIVND (reference sequence). Clones were read by immunoSEQ multiplex PCR, and TCRdb kept only the in-frame ones, dropping some. The data hold more than 150,000 clones, with nearly 95% observed a single time. The sequence came from an adult who received the AZD1222 COVID-19 vaccine. This material consisted of peripheral blood, taken 28 days after the second AZD1222 dose. The chain combines TRBV19 with TRBJ1-1; D is undetermined. CDR3 residues: CASSPNYNTEAFF. CDR3 DNA: TGTGCCAGTAGTCCCAATTATAACACTGAAGCTTTCTTT.